This TCR beta chain emerged from a study of blood T cell repertoires in COVID-19. This clone turned up a few times. Germline V gene sequence: CDR1 LGHNA, CDR2 YNFKEQ. The V segment lost 4 bases and the J segment 5 bases; nucleotides outside the gene matches: 8. The CDR3 has 16 residues. In the authors' workflow: Amplification of reference gene primers provided the estimated nucleated cell counts. Produced via immunoSEQ multiplex PCR; TCRdb's table is partial and in-frame only. The D gene and trimming were derived from the DNA, and the V and J assignments and clone size from that table. The repertoire includes under 200,000 clones, approximately 87% of them detected once, and 0.6% to 0.9% sits in the top ten.

This chain connects TRBV4-2 to TRBJ2-2; 9 positions match TRBD1. This clonotype was obtained from a woman between 70 and 85 years old with acute or convalescent COVID-19. Material: peripheral blood. CDR3 DNA sequence: TGTGCCAGCAGCCGAAGGGGACAGGGTGATACCGGGGAGCTGTTTTTT. Encoded protein: CASSRRGQGDTGELFF.